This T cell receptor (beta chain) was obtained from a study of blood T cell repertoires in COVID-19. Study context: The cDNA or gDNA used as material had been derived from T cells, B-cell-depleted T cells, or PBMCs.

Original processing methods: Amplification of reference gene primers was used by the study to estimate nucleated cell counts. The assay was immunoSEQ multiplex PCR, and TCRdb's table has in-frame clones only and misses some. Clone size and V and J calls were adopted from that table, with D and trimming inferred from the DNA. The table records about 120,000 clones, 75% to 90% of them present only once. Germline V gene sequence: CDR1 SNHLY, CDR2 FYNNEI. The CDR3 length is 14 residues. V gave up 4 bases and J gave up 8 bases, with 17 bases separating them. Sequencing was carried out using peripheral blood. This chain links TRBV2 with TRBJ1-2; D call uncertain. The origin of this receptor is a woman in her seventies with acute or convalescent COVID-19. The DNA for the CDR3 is TGTGCCAGCAGTGGAGGCGCAACTAACTGGGGCTACACCTTC. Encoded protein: CASSGGATNWGYTF.